This T cell receptor (beta chain) was sequenced in a study of cytomegalovirus exposure and HLA in healthy donors (dated by TCRdb to about 2017). Regarding the complete study: According to an earlier analysis of around 600 of the donors, about 179 million T cells yielded 95 million to 140 million unique TCR beta sequences and 276 Gb of sequence data. The T cell repertoires of around 730 subjects were profiled by immunosequencing and related to cytomegalovirus serostatus. Alongside the repertoire data, information on donor age, sex, ethnicity and CMV serostatus was compiled. Among the roughly 390 genotyped donors, under 90% belonged to the genetic ancestry cluster associated with self-reported Caucasian donors. To predict cytomegalovirus infection status, the study combined high-throughput TCR immunosequencing, statistical association of individual TCRs with disease status, and machine learning. In addition to the first cohort of 666 subjects, a separate validation cohort of 120 different subjects was used. An earlier analysis of several hundred of the donors applied high-throughput TCR beta sequencing to assess whether each TCR beta V gene segment acted as functional or pseudogenic. A later genetic analysis used genome-wide SNP genotypes for about three fifths of the 666 donors, treating that subset as a discovery cohort. In the later analysis, no new phenotypic data were used to find candidate immune exposures; instead, reliance was placed on TCR beta sequences and their occurrence across donors. On average, 235,054 unique TCR beta nucleotide sequences were sequenced per donor among roughly 430 genotyped donors of the cohort, with roughly 18% of those sequences being non-productive. Every discovery cohort repertoire had been produced on one sequencing platform. A later analysis re-examined previously published TCR beta repertoires from more than 600 donors and added high-resolution HLA genotyping to investigate patterns of TCR occurrence. Class I and class II HLA loci were covered by the typing at four-digit resolution. An early release that covered some 630 HLA-typed donors contained approximately 300 gigabases of sequencing data and tens of millions of unique TCR sequences. Typing coverage differed by locus: A, B, C, DRB1 and DQB1 were typed in roughly 629-630 donors, DQA1 in about 560, DPA1 in approximately 610, and DPB1 in 450 to 490. Five DR-DQ haplotypes were treated as single units for association and clustering because of strong linkage in the cohort. The study aimed to test whether cataloging public T cell receptors could reveal signatures of past pathogen exposure. General study outcomes and caveats: According to a later genetic analysis, donors in an Asian-associated ancestry cluster had fewer N-insertions in productive TCRs than the roughly 670-donor mean. In the study, approximately 150 TCR beta chains were listed as associated with cytomegalovirus. A further reported finding was that TCR beta sequences accurately predicted the HLA-A and HLA-B alleles for most subjects in the first cohort. Immune exposure information for the cohort was limited to CMV serostatus. Correlated functional status among segregating V segments might be attributable to linkage disequilibrium, but an unknown experimental factor could not be ruled out. The presence/absence analyses assumed that sequencing depth was roughly uniform across donors, and that assumption may not be true. In a later analysis, most CMV-associated TCR beta chains were found to appear HLA-restricted, with HLA associations seemingly driven largely by CMV exposure. A later analysis found that HLA-associated TCR beta chains were more clonally expanded and had lower generation probabilities than equally common non-associated chains. While some public TCRs were present in many individuals, most TCR sequences turned up only very rarely across donors. The earlier analysis of a few hundred of the donors excluded 15 to 20 rarely observed V segments, including chromosome 9 orphons, because counts were too low. The classifier was reported to diagnose cytomegalovirus status with high specificity and sensitivity in both the original cohort and the validation cohort. A later genetic analysis associated a missense DCLRE1C variant with V-gene and J-gene trimming of TCR beta chains, and an independent cohort replicated the association. A later analysis associated roughly 17,000 TCR beta sequences with specific HLA alleles at a false discovery rate of 0.05. In a later analysis, TCR association rates were found to vary across HLA loci, with the most associated TCRs seen for DRB1 alleles and the fewest for HLA-C alleles. This cohort had only TCR beta chains sequenced, and the lack of alpha or paired-chain data limited which features could be detected. HLA typing was unavailable for some donors at each locus, so association tests used only the typed subset. According to the authors, the approach could potentially be generalized to other disease states and immunological phenotypes. When HLA alleles, especially DR and DQ, strongly co-occurred, attributing TCR associations to individual alleles was difficult. In a later analysis, several top co-occurrence clusters were reported to appear linked to parvovirus B19, influenza, CMV and Epstein-Barr virus. Broadly in line with IMGT annotations, most TCR beta V segments showed up in productive rearrangements about 87% or about 30% of the time in an earlier analysis of around 550 of the donors. A group of highly shared sequence variants was considered likely to be a technical artifact of the sequencing pipeline. Some IMGT-functional V segments, including TRBV6-2 and TRBV6-3, could not be distinguished by the 87-base-pair reads and were therefore excluded. A few of the identified cytomegalovirus-associated TCR beta chains were confirmed in vitro to be specific for cytomegalovirus antigens.

The CDR3 measures 15 amino acids from cysteine to phenylalanine. This entry keeps only the CDR3 DNA: 45 bases, framed from base 1. Trimming leaves V shorter by 1 base and J shorter by 5 bases, with the junction holding 8 bases beyond the gene matches. As encoded in the germline V gene, CDR1 is LGHNA while CDR2 is YSLEER. In total, roughly 670 healthy bone marrow donors made up the cohort. All cohort members were sampled while nominally healthy, although unrecorded immune exposures were likely present. The donor tested CMV seronegative and was one of the 352 seronegative cohort members. A peripheral blood sample was collected from each donor, and TCR beta sequencing was performed on peripheral blood mononuclear cells. Genomic DNA extraction from the blood cell samples was performed with the Qiagen DNeasy Blood Extraction Kit. With respect to this clone: This clone's antigen is unknown. There are no base qualities to consult, and no much larger clone falls within one base.

Receptor libraries were prepared by the immunoSEQ multiplex PCR assay. The multiplex PCR relied on a mix of 60 forward primers for TCR Vbeta segments and 13 reverse primers for TCR Jbeta segments. A multiplex PCR assay on genomic DNA amplified the CDR3 region of rearranged TCR beta genes. The Illumina HiSeq System was used to sequence the amplified TCR beta libraries as 87-base-pair reads. The authors' pipeline ran thus. A later analysis tallied 80 million to 95 million unique TCR beta chains across the 640 or so repertoires, and approximately 12 million of those chains were shared by two or more donors. Raw reads were error-corrected and collapsed into unique sequences with a nearest-neighbor algorithm that merged closely related sequences to remove PCR and sequencing errors. V, D and J gene segments were assigned by aligning CDR3 sequences to IMGT reference sequences. For a sequence to be retained, a match of at least six nucleotides was required to both a V gene segment and a J gene segment. Rearrangements were classified as productive when the CDR3 lacked stop codons and remained in frame with V and J, and all other rearrangements were classified as non-productive. Following IMGT convention, CDR3 was defined as the stretch from the second conserved V-encoded cysteine to the conserved J-encoded phenylalanine. The earlier analysis of approximately 500 of the donors excluded sequences that lacked an unambiguous match to a single V gene segment. In an earlier analysis of some 590 of the donors, V segments were called functional above 56.7% productive rearrangements and were called segregating when the between-donor standard deviation exceeded 5%. A statistical classification framework was built to diagnose cytomegalovirus status from the catalog of TCR beta chain sequences. In a later analysis, V and J genes were assigned by comparing TCR nucleotide sequences against IMGT/GENE-DB human TR gene sequences. In a later analysis, CDR3 sequences and most-parsimonious VDJ recombination scenarios were assigned using the TCRdist pipeline. In a later analysis, every TCR beta chain was defined by the combination of its CDR3 amino acid sequence and its V-gene family, and reads without a unique V-gene family were dropped. A later analysis removed several hundred highly shared, low-generation-probability nucleotide sequences to deal with suspected cross-contamination and a sequencing artifact. For each public chain, a later analysis derived a clonal expansion index from normalized ranks of inferred template counts within each repertoire. Generation probabilities in a later analysis came from a VDJ recombination model fitted to out-of-frame rearrangements, and those results were checked against IGoR. Hypergeometric tests were used in a later analysis to score TCR-TCR, TCR-HLA and TCR-CMV co-occurrence, with a repertoire-size bias correction applied to the TCR pairs. A later analysis estimated false discovery rates by permuting HLA or CMV assignments 20 times. In a later analysis, co-occurring TCRs were grouped with DBSCAN, and TCRdist sequence similarity was added when clustering was performed within HLA-allele-positive subsets. For co-occurrence clustering, repertoires with fewer than 30,000 or more than 120,000 public chains were excluded, along with roughly 5 repertoires with anomalous nucleotide sharing. The table was pulled from immuneACCESS by TCRdb, which kept in-frame rearrangements only. Such tables lose some clones; where checked, under half of the loss comes from unresolved V genes, and the rest has no known cause. For V, J and clone size, that table is used; D and trimming come from the DNA. The sample table shows about 180,000 clones, and about four fifths are seen once. The top ten hold about 1.9% of the sample.

The sample consisted of PBMCs. This receptor was taken from a woman aged 30 to 39 in good health and CMV-seronegative. The sequence joins TRBV4-3 to TRBJ2-7; TRBD1 matches 7 bases in the middle. The sequenced DNA is TGCGCCAGCAGCCAAGCAACGACAGGGTTCCACGAGCAGTACTTC. Its translation reads: CASSQATTGFHEQYF.